The 17 T cell receptor beta chains given below trace back to one sample, sequenced in a study of blood T cell repertoires in COVID-19. The protocol was immunoSEQ multiplex PCR, while the TCRdb copy is restricted to in-frame clones and leaves out a portion. The sample carries about 300,000 clones, roughly 82% recorded once. The sequencing input was peripheral blood. These receptors were obtained from a woman between 45 and 60 years old with acute or convalescent COVID-19.

The chain is built from TRBV19 and TRBJ1-5, with 8 bases matching TRBD1. Trimming removed 6 bases from V and 7 bases from J; junction bases left unmatched: 5. Germline loops: CDR1 LNHDA, CDR2 SQIVND (reference sequence). This CDR3 region has 13 residues. The CDR3 coding sequence is TGTGCCAGTAGCACAGGGGGGAGGCAGCCCCAGCATTTT. It specifies CASSTGGRQPQHF.

The gene calls are TRBV7-9 and TRBJ1-3; no firm D call. Germline V CDR1 and CDR2: SEHNR, FQNEAQ (reference sequence). Deletions cut 7 bases from V and 3 bases from J, with 13 bases between. CDR3 length equals 14 residues. CDR3 coding DNA: TGTGCCAGCATATTATCGGGATTTGGAAACACCATATATTTT. Protein sequence: CASILSGFGNTIYF. Drawing the rest from reference TRBV7-9 and TRBJ1-3, the complete variable domain is DTGVSQNPRHKITKRGQNVTFRCDPISEHNRLYWYRQTLGQGPEFLTYFQNEAQLEKSRLLSDRFSAERPKGSFSTLEIQRTEQGDSAMYLCASILSGFGNTIYFGEGSWLTVV.

This clone was found once. The genes are TRBV3-1 (or the pseudogene TRBV3-2) and TRBJ1-1; TRBD1 agrees at 7 bases. The CDR3 is 14 amino acids. Germline CDR1 reads LGHDT; CDR2 reads YNNKEL (reference sequence). The ends lost 6 bases at V and 3 bases at J; junction bases unmatched: 7. The CDR3 protein is CASRPTGADTEAFF. The CDR3 DNA sequence: TGTGCCAGCAGACCAACAGGGGCCGACACTGAAGCTTTCTTT.

The rearrangement uses TRBV3-1 (or the pseudogene TRBV3-2) and TRBJ2-2; 8 nucleotides line up with TRBD1. Trimming cost V 1 base and J 3 bases; bases outside gene matches: 4. Germline V lookup: CDR1 LGHDT, CDR2 YNNKEL (reference sequence). The CDR3 loop spans 16 amino acids. As DNA, the CDR3 is TGTGCCAGCAGCCAAGTTTCAGGGGGCTACACCGGGGAGCTGTTTTTT. Translation: CASSQVSGGYTGELFF.

A note on this clone: A much bigger clone sits one base away, suggesting this may be a read error. The identical CDR3 is also encoded by other nucleotide sequences in the sample. The chain joins TRBV5-1 to TRBJ2-1; 12 nucleotides line up with TRBD1. The CDR3 is made up of 15 amino acids. Losses at the gene ends were 5 bases for V and 6 bases for J; bases not matched to a gene: 6. Germline V gene data show CDR1 as SGHRS and CDR2 as YFSETQ. DNA for the CDR3: TGCGCCAGCAGTTCGGGACAGGGGGCTCTCAATGAGCAGTTCTTC. It encodes CASSSGQGALNEQFF. The full variable domain, completed using reference TRBV5-1 and TRBJ2-1, is KAGVTQTPRYLIKTRGQQVTLSCSPISGHRSVSWYQQTPGQGLQFLFEYFSETQRNKGNFPGRFSGRQFSNSRSEMNVSTLELGDSALYLCASSSGQGALNEQFFGPGTRLTVL.

The V gene is TRBV28, the J gene TRBJ2-7; tentatively, D is TRBD1 (5 bases). The V gene's germline CDR1 is MDHEN and CDR2 SYDVKM. V was shortened by 6 bases and J by 1 base, with 13 bases between the two germline ends. The length of the CDR3 is 14 residues. This chain's CDR3 is CASSRQGWSYEQYF. The CDR3 DNA follows: TGTGCCAGCAGCCGTCAGGGTTGGTCCTACGAGCAGTACTTC.

The genes are TRBV2 and TRBJ2-1, with a possible D match to TRBD1 (5 bases). Trimming left V 0 bases short and J 7 bases short, with 10 bases between. Germline loops: CDR1 SNHLY, CDR2 FYNNEI. The CDR3 has 14 residues. CDR3 amino acids: CASSEAGRGNEQFF. CDR3 nucleotides: TGTGCCAGCAGTGAAGCGGGGCGTGGAAATGAGCAGTTCTTC.

The chain employs TRBV7-9 and TRBJ2-2, with 11 bases lining up with TRBD2. Germline-derived CDR1 and CDR2 are SEHNR and FQNEAQ (reference sequence). The trim removed 5 bases at V and 3 bases at J, leaving 2 bases unmatched. The length of the CDR3 is 15 residues. The CDR3 sequence: CASSPGLADTGELFF. CDR3 coding DNA: TGTGCCAGCAGCCCGGGACTAGCGGACACCGGGGAGCTGTTTTTT.

The J gene is TRBJ1-1, the V gene TRBV18; D might be TRBD1 (5 bases). Germline V gene data show CDR1 as KGHSH and CDR2 as LQKENI. The CDR3 is made up of 15 amino acids. V shed 3 bases and J shed 5 bases, with 16 bases lying between them. The CDR3 region has the DNA TGTGCCAGCTCACCGGGGGTAGGGAGGGGTACTGAAGCTTTCTTT. As protein: CASSPGVGRGTEAFF.

This clone was found a few times. The chain uses TRBV28 and TRBJ1-6; D perhaps matches TRBD1 (5 bases). V lost 3 bases and J 16 bases, leaving 22 bases between the germline ends. Germline-derived CDR1 and CDR2 are MDHEN and SYDVKM. The CDR3 has 15 amino acids. This CDR3 reads CASSFGGVAGYSLHF. Here the CDR3 DNA reads TGTGCCAGCAGTTTCGGAGGGGTGGCAGGTTATTCTCTCCACTTT.

This chain connects TRBV15 to TRBJ2-7, with 10 bases aligning to TRBD2. This CDR3 is built from 15 residues. V gave up 0 bases and J gave up 6 bases; unmatched junction bases: 5. Germline assignment: CDR1 LNHNV and CDR2 YYDKDF (reference sequence). CDR3 in amino acids: CATSRDLAGVSEQYF. Written as DNA, the CDR3 is TGTGCCACCAGCAGAGACCTAGCGGGAGTTTCCGAGCAGTACTTC. Filled out from reference TRBV15 and TRBJ2-7, the complete variable domain reads DAMVIQNPRYQVTQFGKPVTLSCSQTLNHNVMYWYQQKSSQAPKLLFHYYDKDFNNEADTPDNFQSRRPNTSFCFLDIRSPGLGDTAMYLCATSRDLAGVSEQYFGPGTRLTVT.

The rearrangement uses TRBV9 and TRBJ2-7; 14 nucleotides align to TRBD2. After removal of 4 bases from V and 2 bases from J, the junction contained 2 bases not matched to a gene. The CDR3 has 15 residues. Germline V gives CDR1 SGDLS, CDR2 YYNGEE. The CDR3 reads CASSRLAGGPYEQYF. In DNA form, the CDR3 reads TGTGCCAGCAGCAGACTAGCGGGAGGGCCCTACGAGCAGTACTTC.

This clone has more than one count but fewer than ten. The chain uses TRBV30 and TRBJ1-1; maybe TRBD1 (6 bases). Germline CDR1 GTSNPN, CDR2 SVGIG (reference sequence). V lost 1 base and J 5 bases, leaving 11 bases between the germline ends. The CDR3 has 13 residues. As DNA, the CDR3 is TGTGCCTGGAGTGAACAGGGTAATACTGAAGCTTTCTTT. It specifies CAWSEQGNTEAFF.

The genes are TRBV29-1 and TRBJ2-1; 13 positions match TRBD2. CDR3 length: 18 residues. Trimming at V came to 1 base and at J to 1 base, leaving 7 bases not matched to a gene. The germline V gene has CDR1 SQVTM and CDR2 ANQGSEA. The CDR3 reads CSVEGGLAGDPSYNEQFF. CDR3 nucleotide sequence: TGCAGCGTTGAAGGTGGACTAGCGGGAGATCCGTCCTACAATGAGCAGTTCTTC.

The chain uses TRBV19 and TRBJ2-3, with TRBD1 identical over 8 bases. CDR1 LNHDA and CDR2 SQIVND come from the germline V gene (reference sequence). This CDR3 is 14 amino acids long. The V and J ends lost 3 bases and 14 bases, in that order; junction bases with no gene match: 13. The CDR3 bases are TGTGCCAGTAGTATGAGACAGGGGACACACCCTCGGTATTTT. The encoded protein is CASSMRQGTHPRYF.

The chain joins TRBV9 to TRBJ1-4, with TRBD1 identical over 8 bases. The CDR3 sequence is 15 residues long. Germline lookup yields CDR1 SGDLS and CDR2 YYNGEE. The ends lost 4 bases at V and 3 bases at J; junction bases unmatched: 5. The CDR3 bases are TGTGCCAGCAGCCCCGACAGGGGTTCTAATGAAAAACTGTTTTTT. Amino acid sequence: CASSPDRGSNEKLFF.

The chain couples TRBV2 to TRBJ2-7; TRBD1 might be the D (8 bases). V dropped 5 bases and J dropped 2 bases, with 13 bases sitting between them. The length of the CDR3 is 14 residues. In germline, CDR1 is SNHLY, CDR2 FYNNEI. CDR3 coding DNA: TGTGCCAGCAGTTACAGGGGGGGGACCTACGAGCAGTACTTC. Translating it yields CASSYRGGTYEQYF. Based on the CDR3 plus reference TRBV2 and TRBJ2-7, the full variable domain is EPEVTQTPSHQVTQMGQEVILRCVPISNHLYFYWYRQILGQKVEFLVSFYNNEISEKSEIFDDQFSVERPDGSNFTLKIRSTKLEDSAMYFCASSYRGGTYEQYFGPGTRLTVT.